The rows below give T cell receptor beta chains drawn from one sample of a study of blood T cell repertoires in COVID-19. The assay was immunoSEQ multiplex PCR, and TCRdb's table has in-frame clones only and misses some. The table records 300,000 to 400,000 clones, 85% of them present only once. The sequenced material came from peripheral blood. These receptor sequences come from a human donor in a cohort sampled during active COVID-19. Each CDR3 is given with its conserved first and last residue. Each record gives: V gene, J gene, D gene, clone size, CDR3 protein, CDR3 DNA. A D gene is named only where the DNA matches it firmly. Clone size is stated in some rows and not others, as once, few, many or a class when expanded.

V gene: TRBV11-3; J gene: TRBJ2-7; D gene: NA; clone size: NA; CDR3 protein: CASSLDSLADEQYF; CDR3 DNA: TGTGCCAGCAGCTTAGATTCGTTGGCAGACGAGCAGTACTTC
V gene: TRBV30; J gene: TRBJ1-2; D gene: TRBD1; clone size: NA; CDR3 protein: CAWRDRTGRNYGYTF; CDR3 DNA: TGTGCCTGGAGGGACCGGACAGGGCGCAACTATGGCTACACCTTC
V gene: TRBV27; J gene: TRBJ1-2; D gene: NA; clone size: NA; CDR3 protein: CATWSINYGYTF; CDR3 DNA: TGTGCCACCTGGAGCATAAACTATGGCTACACCTTC
V gene: TRBV19; J gene: TRBJ1-6; D gene: TRBD1; clone size: NA; CDR3 protein: CASSGTVSNNSPLHF; CDR3 DNA: TGTGCCAGTAGTGGGACAGTCAGTAATAATTCACCCCTCCACTTT
V gene: TRBV12-5; J gene: TRBJ1-2; D gene: NA; clone size: once; CDR3 protein: CASGLDRTNYGYTF; CDR3 DNA: TGTGCTAGTGGTTTGGACAGAACTAACTATGGCTACACCTTC
V gene: TRBV24-1; J gene: TRBJ2-6; D gene: NA; clone size: NA; CDR3 protein: CATSDMSSGANVLTF; CDR3 DNA: TGTGCCACCAGTGATATGTCTTCTGGGGCCAACGTCCTGACTTTC
V gene: TRBV6-5; J gene: TRBJ1-2; D gene: NA; clone size: NA; CDR3 protein: CASSYSRGRYGYTF; CDR3 DNA: TGTGCCAGCAGTTACTCAAGGGGTAGATATGGCTACACCTTC
V gene: TRBV7-3; J gene: TRBJ1-5; D gene: NA; clone size: NA; CDR3 protein: CASSLPGNQPQHF; CDR3 DNA: TGTGCCAGCAGCTTACCGGGGAATCAGCCCCAGCATTTT
V gene: TRBV11-2; J gene: TRBJ2-3; D gene: NA; clone size: NA; CDR3 protein: CASSLSRDTETDTQYF; CDR3 DNA: TGTGCCAGCAGCTTATCTCGGGACACTGAAACAGATACGCAGTATTTT
V gene: TRBV7-9; J gene: TRBJ1-5; D gene: TRBD1; clone size: once; CDR3 protein: CASGIDRAGQPQHF; CDR3 DNA: TGTGCCAGCGGGATCGACAGGGCGGGTCAGCCCCAGCATTTT
V gene: TRBV25-1; J gene: TRBJ1-1; D gene: NA; clone size: NA; CDR3 protein: CASSELWSGTEAFF; CDR3 DNA: TGTGCCAGCAGTGAATTATGGTCGGGCACTGAAGCTTTCTTT
V gene: TRBV5-1; J gene: TRBJ1-4; D gene: TRBD1; clone size: NA; CDR3 protein: CASSVVSGTGIGKLFF; CDR3 DNA: TGCGCCAGCAGCGTCGTTTCTGGGACAGGGATTGGAAAACTGTTTTTT
V gene: TRBV5-4; J gene: TRBJ1-2; D gene: NA; clone size: once; CDR3 protein: CASSLALRGANYGYTF; CDR3 DNA: TGTGCCAGCAGCTTGGCCCTGCGCGGCGCTAACTATGGCTACACCTTC
V gene: TRBV6-1; J gene: TRBJ1-1; D gene: NA; clone size: once; CDR3 protein: CASSESGGSTEAFF; CDR3 DNA: TGTGCCAGCAGTGAATCGGGGGGAAGCACTGAAGCTTTCTTT
V gene: TRBV7-8; J gene: TRBJ2-3; D gene: NA; clone size: NA; CDR3 protein: CASSFDSPYGQYF; CDR3 DNA: TGTGCCAGCAGCTTCGACAGCCCTTATGGGCAGTATTTT
V gene: TRBV5-1; J gene: TRBJ1-1; D gene: TRBD1; clone size: NA; CDR3 protein: CASTMTGVDTEAFF; CDR3 DNA: TGCGCCAGCACAATGACAGGGGTGGACACTGAAGCTTTCTTT
V gene: TRBV5-8; J gene: TRBJ1-1; D gene: TRBD1; clone size: NA; CDR3 protein: CASSYLQGEGDTEAFF; CDR3 DNA: TGTGCCAGCAGCTATTTACAGGGGGAAGGGGACACTGAAGCTTTCTTT
V gene: TRBV12-5; J gene: TRBJ2-1; D gene: TRBD2; clone size: once; CDR3 protein: CASGFLGRGKSSYNEQFF; CDR3 DNA: TGTGCTAGTGGTTTCCTCGGGCGGGGGAAAAGCTCCTACAATGAGCAGTTCTTC
V gene: TRBV5-6; J gene: TRBJ2-7; D gene: TRBD1; clone size: many; CDR3 protein: CASSPGQGAKEQYF; CDR3 DNA: TGTGCCAGCAGCCCCGGACAGGGGGCGAAAGAGCAGTACTTC
V gene: TRBV11-2; J gene: TRBJ1-4; D gene: NA; clone size: NA; CDR3 protein: CASSPRSPIGEKLFF; CDR3 DNA: TGTGCCAGCAGCCCCCGGAGCCCCATCGGTGAAAAACTGTTTTTT
V gene: TRBV23-1; J gene: TRBJ2-3; D gene: TRBD1; clone size: NA; CDR3 protein: CASSHETRGPLWTDTQYF; CDR3 DNA: TGCGCCAGCAGTCATGAAACTAGGGGGCCGCTCTGGACAGATACGCAGTATTTT
V gene: TRBV24-1; J gene: TRBJ2-5; D gene: TRBD1; clone size: few; CDR3 protein: CATSDPGTAFETQYF; CDR3 DNA: TGTGCCACCAGTGATCCCGGGACAGCTTTCGAGACCCAGTACTTC
V gene: TRBV6-6; J gene: TRBJ1-3; D gene: NA; clone size: NA; CDR3 protein: CASRTDSSGNTIYF; CDR3 DNA: TGTGCCAGCAGAACCGACAGCTCTGGAAACACCATATATTTT
V gene: TRBV3-1/TRBV3-2; J gene: TRBJ2-2; D gene: NA; clone size: NA; CDR3 protein: CASSQFLPGTGELFF; CDR3 DNA: TGTGCCAGCAGCCAATTCCTTCCCGGCACCGGGGAGCTGTTTTTT
V gene: TRBV4-1; J gene: TRBJ2-2; D gene: TRBD1; clone size: NA; CDR3 protein: CASSRQGNTGELFF; CDR3 DNA: TGCGCCAGCAGCCGACAGGGGAACACCGGGGAGCTGTTTTTT
V gene: TRBV12-3/TRBV12-4; J gene: TRBJ1-1; D gene: NA; clone size: NA; CDR3 protein: CASNLIEAFF; CDR3 DNA: TGTGCCAGCAACTTAATTGAAGCTTTCTTT
V gene: TRBV7-9; J gene: TRBJ2-7; D gene: NA; clone size: NA; CDR3 protein: CASSPLVPMHEQYF; CDR3 DNA: TGTGCCAGCAGCCCCCTAGTCCCAATGCACGAGCAGTACTTC
V gene: TRBV7-2; J gene: TRBJ1-5; D gene: NA; clone size: few; CDR3 protein: CASRQSVGNQPQHF; CDR3 DNA: TGTGCCAGCAGACAGTCGGTGGGCAATCAGCCCCAGCATTTT
V gene: TRBV2; J gene: TRBJ1-1; D gene: NA; clone size: NA; CDR3 protein: CASAGLMNTEAFF; CDR3 DNA: TGTGCCAGCGCGGGTCTGATGAACACTGAAGCTTTCTTT
V gene: TRBV7-3; J gene: TRBJ1-6; D gene: NA; clone size: few; CDR3 protein: CACPGGWSPLHF; CDR3 DNA: TGTGCCTGTCCGGGGGGATGGTCACCCCTCCACTTT
V gene: TRBV6-5; J gene: TRBJ1-5; D gene: NA; clone size: few; CDR3 protein: CASSNSNQPQHF; CDR3 DNA: TGTGCCAGCAGCAATAGCAATCAGCCCCAGCATTTT
V gene: TRBV30; J gene: TRBJ1-2; D gene: NA; clone size: once; CDR3 protein: CAWSLRTVYGYTF; CDR3 DNA: TGTGCCTGGAGTCTGAGGACAGTCTATGGCTACACCTTC
V gene: TRBV7-3; J gene: TRBJ2-1; D gene: TRBD2; clone size: NA; CDR3 protein: CATKDSGGYNEQFF; CDR3 DNA: TGTGCCACTAAGGATAGCGGGGGCTACAATGAGCAGTTCTTC
V gene: TRBV29-1; J gene: TRBJ1-2; D gene: NA; clone size: NA; CDR3 protein: CSGGGGPTNYGYTF; CDR3 DNA: TGCAGCGGCGGGGGGGGCCCCACTAACTATGGCTACACCTTC
V gene: TRBV2; J gene: TRBJ1-5; D gene: NA; clone size: NA; CDR3 protein: CASSFQGSNQPQHF; CDR3 DNA: TGTGCCAGCAGTTTCCAGGGAAGCAATCAGCCCCAGCATTTT
V gene: TRBV2; J gene: TRBJ1-1; D gene: NA; clone size: once; CDR3 protein: CASVRSEAFF; CDR3 DNA: TGTGCCAGCGTTCGTTCTGAAGCTTTCTTT
V gene: TRBV6-5; J gene: TRBJ1-2; D gene: TRBD1; clone size: NA; CDR3 protein: CASSLQGADGYTF; CDR3 DNA: TGTGCCAGCAGTCTTCAGGGGGCGGATGGCTACACCTTC
V gene: TRBV5-6; J gene: TRBJ1-2; D gene: TRBD1; clone size: NA; CDR3 protein: CASSNQGALGYGYTF; CDR3 DNA: TGTGCCAGCAGCAACCAGGGGGCGCTCGGCTATGGCTACACCTTC
V gene: TRBV6-5; J gene: TRBJ2-5; D gene: TRBD2; clone size: NA; CDR3 protein: CASRHSGGLQETQYF; CDR3 DNA: TGTGCCAGCAGACATAGCGGGGGACTCCAAGAGACCCAGTACTTC